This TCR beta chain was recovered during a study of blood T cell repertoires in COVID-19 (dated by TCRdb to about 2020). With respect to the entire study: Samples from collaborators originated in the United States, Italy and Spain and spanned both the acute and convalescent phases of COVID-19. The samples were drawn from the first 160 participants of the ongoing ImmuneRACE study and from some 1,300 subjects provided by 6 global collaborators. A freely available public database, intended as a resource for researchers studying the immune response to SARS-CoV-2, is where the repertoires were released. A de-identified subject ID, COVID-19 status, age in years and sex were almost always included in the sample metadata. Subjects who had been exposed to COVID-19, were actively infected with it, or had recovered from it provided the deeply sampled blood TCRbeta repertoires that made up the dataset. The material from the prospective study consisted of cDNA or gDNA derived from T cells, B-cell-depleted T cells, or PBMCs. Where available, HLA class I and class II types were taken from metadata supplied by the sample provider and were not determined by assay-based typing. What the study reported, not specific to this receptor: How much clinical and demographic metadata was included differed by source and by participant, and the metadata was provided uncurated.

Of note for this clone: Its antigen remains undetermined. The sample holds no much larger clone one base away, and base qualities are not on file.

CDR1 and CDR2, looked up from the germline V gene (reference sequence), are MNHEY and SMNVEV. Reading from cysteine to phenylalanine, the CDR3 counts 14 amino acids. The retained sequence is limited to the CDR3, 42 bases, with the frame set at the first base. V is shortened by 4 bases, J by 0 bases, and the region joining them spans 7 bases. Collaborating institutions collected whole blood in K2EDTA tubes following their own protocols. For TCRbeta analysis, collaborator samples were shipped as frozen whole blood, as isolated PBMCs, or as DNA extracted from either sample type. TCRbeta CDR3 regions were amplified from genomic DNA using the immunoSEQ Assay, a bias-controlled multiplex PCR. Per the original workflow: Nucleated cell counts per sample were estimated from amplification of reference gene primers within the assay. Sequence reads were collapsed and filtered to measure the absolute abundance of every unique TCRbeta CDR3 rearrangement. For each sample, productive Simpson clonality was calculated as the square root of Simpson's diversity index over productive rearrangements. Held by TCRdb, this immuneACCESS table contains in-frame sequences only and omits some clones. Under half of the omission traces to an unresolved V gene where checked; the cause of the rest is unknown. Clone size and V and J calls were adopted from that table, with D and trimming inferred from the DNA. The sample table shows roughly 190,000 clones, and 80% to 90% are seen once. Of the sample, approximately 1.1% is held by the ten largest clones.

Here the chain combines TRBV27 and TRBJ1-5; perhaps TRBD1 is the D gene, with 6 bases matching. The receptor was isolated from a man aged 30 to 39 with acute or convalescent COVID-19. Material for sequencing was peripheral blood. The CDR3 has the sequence CASSSGVSNQPQHF. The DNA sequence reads TGTGCCAGCAGTTCAGGGGTTAGCAATCAGCCCCAGCATTTT.